This T cell receptor (beta chain) was observed in a study of CXCR4 blockade with PD-1 therapy in pancreatic cancer. Only in-frame clones appear in the TCRdb table, and some are missing; sequencing was by immunoSEQ multiplex PCR. The sample has 15,000 or so clones; about two thirds are singletons. Study conclusions and caveats: Tumors were clonally expanded, mean about 0.14 versus 0.05 in healthy blood.

V dropped 6 bases and J dropped 7; count of bases not matched to a gene: 5. In germline, CDR1 is LNHDA, CDR2 SQIVND (reference sequence). The CDR3 consists of 13 residues. This clone was picked up a small number of times. Its antigen is not identified. This clonotype was obtained from a human donor with pancreatic ductal adenocarcinoma. The sequenced material came from tumor tissue. This chain connects TRBV19 to TRBJ2-7, with 11 bases that match TRBD1. CDR3 residues: CASSGQGALEQYF. As DNA, the CDR3 is TGTGCCAGTAGCGGACAGGGGGCACTTGAGCAGTACTTC.